The clone carrying this TCR beta chain was seen a few times. What it binds is not known. Since no conserved phenylalanine or tryptophan closes the CDR3, a read error is the likely cause. Because the CDR3's place on the DNA is in doubt, the DNA is left out and the CDR3 is given as listed by TCRdb. Germline assignment: CDR1 SEHNR and CDR2 FQNEAQ (reference sequence). The CDR3 has 9 residues if both end residues are counted. This entry belongs to a study of T-cell reconstitution after alpha-beta-depleted transplantation in children. General observations from the study: A year had passed since transplant, and T-cell counts and diversity by then came mostly from newly produced T cells. The study traced high day-60 TCRbeta diversity in some patients to surviving recipient T cells and thymic progenitors. Approximately two months post-transplant, alpha-beta T cells reportedly originated from several hundred expanded graft clones.

Unique molecular identifiers were used to barcode this TCRbeta library. TCRdb re-derived calls from the PCR reads in MiXCR, one entry per CDR3 protein. The sample has about 300,000 distinct CDR3 sequences, roughly a tenth seen once. This rearrangement joins TRBV7-9 to TRBJ2-5; TRBD1, the table's D call, lacks a check against the DNA. This clonotype was obtained from a boy under two years old with acute myeloid leukemia, due to receive a stem cell transplant. The sequenced sample was PBMCs, obtained before TCRalphabeta/CD19-depleted stem cell transplant. The CDR3 is CASSLARGP.